This T cell receptor beta chain came from a study of Ad26.COV2.S vaccination and SARS-CoV-2 variants. About the research overall: Donor got 5x10^10 or 1x10^11 viral particles of Ad26.COV2.S. Findings of the study overall: Vaccine recipients showed a spike-specific TCR breadth that was higher than in placebo recipients. Comparable non-spike TCR breadth was observed in vaccine and placebo recipients.

Treatment denoted: roughly 20 received Ad26.COV2.S at low or high dose, single or two shots; about 5 received placebo; per-sample allocation not given. Each sample was drawn 63 days after the first injection (of vaccine or placebo). Here immunoSEQ multiplex PCR was the method, and the copy in TCRdb shows in-frame clones only, minus some. The data show fewer than 800,000 clones, with 80% to 90% seen just once and over 1.3% held by the top ten. The CDR3 has 16 residues. Germline V gene lookup returns CDR1 MRHNA and CDR2 SNTAGT. The germline V and J ends were trimmed by 4 bases and 3 bases, with 16 bases remaining between them. This clone was found a few times. Antigen unknown.

The V gene is TRBV6-4, the J gene TRBJ2-1; TRBD2 might be the D (6 bases). The sequences come from peripheral blood, collected in a trial of Ad26.COV2.S vaccine versus placebo. This TCR came from a person between 18 and 60 years old who received the Ad26.COV2.S COVID-19 vaccine or a placebo. CDR3 DNA sequence: TGTGCCAGCAGTGCCTCTATAACGGGGGACTACAATGAGCAGTTCTTC. As protein: CASSASITGDYNEQFF.